One TCR beta chain is described in this entry. Germline loops: CDR1 SGHDT, CDR2 YYEEEE. The CDR3 contains 14 residues. The V end lost 0 bases, the J end lost 8 bases, and 11 bases lay between the germline ends. This sample was taken from a study of blood T cell repertoires in COVID-19. As for the study in general: Sites across the United States, Italy and Spain contributed samples from acute and convalescent COVID-19. The analysed material was cDNA or gDNA that came from T cells, B-cell-depleted T cells, or PBMCs.

Per the study methods: Reference gene primer amplification yielded estimated nucleated cell counts. Assay: immunoSEQ multiplex PCR; the TCRdb copy retains only in-frame clones and omits some. V and J calls and clone size are as listed in that table; D and trimming were resolved from the DNA. Of tens of thousands of clones in the sample, 80% to 85% were seen once. Source material: peripheral blood. This chain joins TRBV5-6 and TRBJ2-2; tentative D call: TRBD1 (5 bases). This receptor was identified in a human donor in a cohort sampled during active COVID-19. The CDR3 is CASSLEGRPGELFF. DNA of the CDR3: TGTGCCAGCAGCTTGGAGGGGCGGCCTGGGGAGCTGTTTTTT.